The 19 T cell receptor beta chains below were found in one sample sequenced in a study of blood T cell repertoires in COVID-19. Only in-frame clones appear in the TCRdb table, and some are missing; sequencing was by immunoSEQ multiplex PCR. The sample consists of approximately 71,000 clones, roughly 78% of them appearing once. The sample taken for sequencing was peripheral blood. The receptor source for this set is a man between 60 and 75 years old with active or convalescent COVID-19.

The rearrangement joins TRBV4-1 to TRBJ2-6, with D perhaps TRBD1 (6 bases). Germline loops: CDR1 MGHRA, CDR2 YSYEKL. The CDR3 loop spans 15 amino acids. V dropped 6 bases and J dropped 2 bases, with 11 bases sitting between them. The CDR3 spells CASRPEGAGANVLTF. The CDR3 coding sequence is TGCGCCAGCAGACCTGAGGGGGCTGGGGCCAACGTCCTGACTTTC.

The chain joins TRBV5-4 to TRBJ2-7, with D possibly being TRBD1 (5 bases). CDR3 length equals 13 residues. In germline, CDR1 is SGHNT, CDR2 YYREEE (reference sequence). V lost 0 bases to trimming and J lost 3 bases, with 7 bases between them. CDR3 coding DNA: TGTGCCAGCAGCTTGGCGACAGACTACGAGCAGTACTTC. It specifies CASSLATDYEQYF.

This clone was seen just once. The chain joins TRBV3-1 (or the pseudogene TRBV3-2) to TRBJ1-2; D ambiguous. The ends were cut back, 8 bases at V and 1 base at J, with 8 bases in the middle. In germline, CDR1 is LGHDT, CDR2 YNNKEL (reference sequence). This CDR3 is 12 amino acids long. The CDR3 reads CASSESNYGYTF. CDR3 nucleotides: TGTGCCAGCTCGGAGAGTAACTATGGCTACACCTTC.

The chain uses TRBV7-8 and TRBJ2-1, with 11 nucleotides matching TRBD2. There are 14 residues in the CDR3. The ends lost 5 bases at V and 7 bases at J; junction bases unmatched: 4. Germline-derived CDR1 and CDR2 are SGHVS and FQNEAQ. In nucleotides, the CDR3 is TGTGCCAGCAGCCCGGGACTAGCGGTAAATGAGCAGTTCTTC. Amino acid sequence: CASSPGLAVNEQFF.

This clone has only one observation. This CDR3 reads CASSLVVGSSYNEQFF. CDR3 DNA sequence: TGTGCCAGCAGCTTAGTTGTCGGGAGCTCCTACAATGAGCAGTTCTTC. The chain links TRBV11-2 to TRBJ2-1; possibly TRBD2 for D (6 bases). V gave up 1 base and J gave up 0 bases, with 10 bases separating them. This CDR3 comprises 16 residues. Germline CDR1 and CDR2: SGHAT and FQNNGV.

The chain couples TRBV19 to TRBJ1-1, with D perhaps matching TRBD1 (5 bases). Trimming removed 7 bases at V and 1 base at J, with 13 bases between. The CDR3 totals 14 residues. CDR1 and CDR2 from the germline V gene are LNHDA and SQIVND (reference sequence). CDR3 sequence: CASKTGLGNTEAFF. DNA for the CDR3: TGTGCCAGTAAAACAGGCCTCGGGAACACTGAAGCTTTCTTT.

CDR3 sequence (DNA): TGTGCCAGCAGCCAAGATGTATATGGTACTGGCTATGGCTACACCTTC. The encoded protein is CASSQDVYGTGYGYTF. This chain joins TRBV4-2 and TRBJ1-2; D is unclear. Trimming left V 0 bases short and J 4 bases short, with 15 bases between. CDR1 is LGHNA, CDR2 YNFKEQ, per germline. This CDR3 has 16 amino acids.

This clone was seen only a few times. This chain uses TRBV7-2 with TRBJ2-1; D is perhaps TRBD2 (7 bases). Germline CDR1 SGHTA, CDR2 FQGNSA. Trimming removed 5 bases from V and 3 bases from J, with 14 bases in between. The CDR3 runs 15 residues. The CDR3 sequence is CASSPVGGHYNEQFF. DNA for the CDR3: TGTGCCAGCAGCCCGGTGGGGGGGCACTACAATGAGCAGTTCTTC.

V and J are TRBV19 and TRBJ1-2; no firm D call. Germline V lookup: CDR1 LNHDA, CDR2 SQIVND (reference sequence). The ends were cut back, 0 bases at V and 1 base at J, with 3 bases in the middle. This CDR3 is built from 13 residues. In nucleotides, the CDR3 is TGTGCCAGTAGTATAGAACTTAACTATGGCTACACCTTC. Translating gives CASSIELNYGYTF. Variable domain in full (rest from reference TRBV19 and TRBJ1-2): DGGITQSPKYLFRKEGQNVTLSCEQNLNHDAMYWYRQDPGQGLRLIYYSQIVNDFQKGDIAEGYSVSREKKESFPLTVTSAQKNPTAFYLCASSIELNYGYTFGSGTRLTVV.

The rearrangement joins TRBV7-2 to TRBJ2-5; tentative D call: TRBD2 (6 bases). CDR1 SGHTA and CDR2 FQGNSA come from the germline V gene. The V and J ends lost 4 bases and 3 bases respectively, with 12 bases between them. The CDR3 consists of 14 residues. For the CDR3, the DNA is TGTGCCAGCAGCTACCTTCGCGGGGAAGAGACCCAGTACTTC. Protein sequence: CASSYLRGEETQYF.

The chain carries TRBV7-9 and TRBJ1-6, with TRBD1 matching over 8 bases. The CDR3 covers 15 residues. The V gene's germline CDR1 is SEHNR and CDR2 FQNEAQ (reference sequence). V lost 5 bases to trimming and J lost 9 bases; unmatched junction nucleotides: 9. CDR3 sequence: CASSGDRRPGSPLHF. The CDR3 region has the DNA TGTGCCAGCAGCGGGGACAGGCGACCGGGTTCACCCCTCCACTTT.

The V call is TRBV2, the J call TRBJ1-1; D is unresolved. The germline V and J ends were trimmed by 4 bases and 5 bases, with 8 bases remaining between them. The CDR3 loop spans 12 amino acids. Germline CDR1 and CDR2: SNHLY and FYNNEI. This CDR3 is CASSVSDTEAFF. CDR3 bases: TGTGCCAGCAGTGTGAGTGATACTGAAGCTTTCTTT.

The genes are TRBV5-1 and TRBJ1-5; 9 bases are a match to TRBD1. Germline-derived CDR1 and CDR2 are SGHRS and YFSETQ. The CDR3 contains 14 residues. V lost 2 bases to trimming and J lost 4 bases; unmatched junction nucleotides: 1. The CDR3 nucleotides are TGCGCCAGCAGCTTTGGGACAGGGAATCAGCCCCAGCATTTT. It translates to CASSFGTGNQPQHF. Using reference TRBV5-1 and TRBJ1-5 for the parts outside the CDR3, the full variable domain is KAGVTQTPRYLIKTRGQQVTLSCSPISGHRSVSWYQQTPGQGLQFLFEYFSETQRNKGNFPGRFSGRQFSNSRSEMNVSTLELGDSALYLCASSFGTGNQPQHFGDGTRLSIL.

The rearrangement uses TRBV6-5 and TRBJ1-3; D gene unclear. Trimming removed 2 bases from V and 4 bases from J, with 6 bases in between. This CDR3 contains 13 residues. The germline V gene encodes CDR1 MNHEY and CDR2 SVGAGI. CDR3 in DNA: TGTGCCAGCAGTTACGGTCGGGGAAACACCATATATTTT. This sequence encodes CASSYGRGNTIYF.

V gene TRBV4-1 combines with J gene TRBJ1-5; D is perhaps TRBD1 (5 bases). The CDR3 contains 19 residues. Germline CDR1 and CDR2: MGHRA and YSYEKL. Between the trimmed V and J ends, which lost 1 base and 3 bases, there was a span of 22 bases. This chain's CDR3 is CASSQAPLNPGLNNQPQHF. The CDR3 region has the DNA TGCGCCAGCAGCCAAGCTCCCCTAAACCCGGGACTGAACAATCAGCCCCAGCATTTT.

This sequence joins TRBV14 and TRBJ1-1, with D possibly matching TRBD1 (5 bases). Per the germline V gene, CDR1 is SGHDN and CDR2 is FVKESK. The V and J ends lost 4 bases and 5 bases respectively, with 26 bases between them. The length of the CDR3 is 18 residues. CDR3 amino acids: CASSPYQGRSFSWTEAFF. In DNA form, the CDR3 reads TGTGCCAGCAGCCCGTACCAGGGTCGTTCCTTTTCTTGGACTGAAGCTTTCTTT.

The chain employs TRBV7-7 and TRBJ2-2, with D perhaps matching TRBD2 (5 bases). This CDR3 is built from 13 residues. Trimming took off 6 bases at V and 7 bases at J, with 12 bases between the two ends. The V gene's germline CDR1 is SSHAT and CDR2 FNYEAQ (reference sequence). DNA of the CDR3: TGTGCCAGCAGGACCGGGGAATACGGGGAGCTGTTTTTT. Translation gives CASRTGEYGELFF.

The chain uses TRBV9 and TRBJ2-7; D is unresolved. CDR3 length: 17 amino acids. Germline V gene sequence: CDR1 SGDLS, CDR2 YYNGEE. V was shortened by 0 bases and J by 6 bases, with 22 bases between the two germline ends. CDR3 loop: CASSVGTRSRGPGEQYF. CDR3 DNA sequence: TGTGCCAGCAGCGTAGGAACTCGGTCGCGCGGTCCGGGCGAGCAGTACTTC.

In this sample, this clone turned up once. The V gene is TRBV7-2, the J gene TRBJ1-1, with D tentatively TRBD1 (6 bases). Germline V gene lookup returns CDR1 SGHTA and CDR2 FQGNSA. V lost 2 bases to trimming and J lost 1 base, with 23 bases between them. The CDR3 spans 19 residues. CDR3: CASSLYPPQVRGANTEAFF. DNA of the CDR3: TGTGCCAGCAGCTTATATCCCCCTCAGGTCCGGGGGGCGAACACTGAAGCTTTCTTT.